The 16 T cell receptor beta chains below come from one sample, sequenced in a study of T-cell reconstitution after alpha-beta-depleted transplantation in children. Molecular barcoding with unique molecular identifiers was used for the TCRbeta library. TCRdb itself ran the PCR reads through MiXCR, one entry per CDR3 protein. The repertoire holds around 600,000 distinct CDR3 sequences, roughly 17% seen once, with 0.8% to 1.1% in the top ten. Sample: PBMCs from the stem cell graft donor, taken from the stem cell graft. These receptors came from a human donor who donated a stem cell graft to a child with acute myeloid leukemia.

The J gene is TRBJ1-5, the V gene TRBV2, with D perhaps TRBD1 (6 bases). This CDR3 spans 14 amino acids. V shed 5 bases and J shed 6 bases, with 14 bases lying between them. The V gene's germline CDR1 is SNHLY and CDR2 FYNNEI. The CDR3 spells CASSSDRILQPQHF. The CDR3 coding sequence is TGTGCCAGCAGTTCCGACAGGATCCTTCAGCCCCAGCATTTT.

This clonotype was detected ten times or more. V gene TRBV29-1 combines with J gene TRBJ1-4, with D possibly matching TRBD1 (5 bases). V lost 6 bases and J 4 bases, leaving 9 bases between the germline ends. Germline V gives CDR1 SQVTM, CDR2 ANQGSEA. The CDR3 covers 12 residues. The CDR3 sequence: CSVARGNEKLFF. The CDR3 DNA sequence: TGCAGCGTGGCGAGGGGTAATGAAAAACTGTTTTTT.

This clonotype was detected a few times. The V gene is TRBV4-1, the J gene TRBJ1-5; D may be TRBD1 (6 bases). CDR3 size: 16 residues. Trimming removed 1 base from V and 3 bases from J, with 13 bases in between. The germline CDR1 and CDR2 sequences are MGHRA and YSYEKL. CDR3 sequence reads: CASSQGRGAYNQPQHF. Here the CDR3 DNA reads TGCGCCAGCAGCCAAGGACGGGGGGCCTACAATCAGCCCCAGCATTTT.

This clonotype appeared a few times. CDR3 loop: CSASSERTDTQYF. DNA for the CDR3: TGCAGTGCTAGTAGCGAGCGGACCGATACGCAGTATTTT. The chain recombines TRBV20-1 with TRBJ2-3, with a weak D call TRBD2 (5 bases). V dropped 3 bases and J dropped 6 bases, with 13 bases sitting between them. The germline V gene encodes CDR1 DFQATT and CDR2 SNEGSKA (reference sequence). The CDR3 is 13 residues long.

DNA of the CDR3: TGTGCCAGCCGCCCGGGGGGCACTGAAGCTTTCTTT. This codes for CASRPGGTEAFF. The V gene is TRBV12-3 or TRBV12-4, the J gene TRBJ1-1; a weak D match, TRBD1 (5 bases). Between the trimmed V and J ends, which lost 8 bases and 4 bases, there was a span of 11 bases. This CDR3 has 12 amino acids.

The J gene is TRBJ2-7, the V gene TRBV20-1; the match to TRBD1 covers 8 bases. With 0 bases clipped from V and 5 bases from J, the junction kept 6 bases outside the gene matches. Germline assignment: CDR1 DFQATT and CDR2 SNEGSKA (reference sequence). The CDR3 contains 14 residues. CDR3 amino acids: CSARDGQGADEQYF. CDR3 bases: TGCAGTGCTAGAGATGGCCAGGGGGCTGACGAGCAGTACTTC.

This clonotype has more than one count but fewer than ten. The chain couples TRBV20-1 to TRBJ2-3; perhaps TRBD1 as D (5 bases). Trimming took off 5 bases at V and 3 bases at J, with 24 bases between the two ends. This CDR3 has 17 residues. CDR1 DFQATT and CDR2 SNEGSKA come from the germline V gene (reference sequence). The CDR3 DNA follows: TGCAGTGCTTTCCCGCAACCTCGACCCAGGGTGACAGATACGCAGTATTTT. Translated: CSAFPQPRPRVTDTQYF.

In its sample, this clonotype was seen a few times. This sequence joins TRBV6-1 and TRBJ2-1; 7 positions match TRBD2. The trim removed 1 base at V and 10 bases at J, leaving 7 bases unmatched. The CDR3 covers 14 residues. Germline-derived CDR1 and CDR2 are MNHNS and SASEGT. CDR3 coding DNA: TGTGCCAGCAGTGAAGGGGAGGGGAGGCGCGAGCAGTTCTTC. Protein sequence: CASSEGEGRREQFF.

This clonotype has just a few counts. The gene calls are TRBV25-1 and TRBJ1-1, with no clear D. Deletions cut 5 bases from V and 0 bases from J, with 13 bases between. This CDR3 is 15 amino acids long. CDR1 and CDR2 (germline): MGHDK, SYGVNS. The CDR3: CASSPDSRMNTEAFF. The CDR3 DNA reads as TGTGCCAGCAGTCCCGATTCTAGGATGAACACTGAAGCTTTCTTT.

This clonotype was detected ten times or more. J is TRBJ1-6 and V is TRBV6-1; perhaps TRBD1 as D (6 bases). Germline-derived CDR1 and CDR2 are MNHNS and SASEGT. V shed 3 bases and J shed 11 bases, with 14 bases lying between them. The CDR3 has 14 residues. The CDR3 DNA sequence: TGTGCCAGCAGTGAGGTAGGGGGACGGGCACCCCTCCACTTT. It codes for CASSEVGGRAPLHF.

This clonotype was seen repeatedly, ten times or more. This chain connects TRBV29-1 to TRBJ2-2; 7 nucleotides agree with TRBD2. This CDR3 contains 15 residues. Germline CDR1 SQVTM, CDR2 ANQGSEA. The junction had 10 bases not matched to a gene; V was cut back by 4 bases and J by 5 bases. The CDR3 DNA reads as TGCAGCGTTGTGCGTGGGGAGGGTTGGACCGGGGAGCTGTTTTTT. This encodes CSVVRGEGWTGELFF.

The chain combines TRBV7-2 with TRBJ1-2; 7 bases are a match to TRBD1. Per germline, CDR1 SGHTA and CDR2 FQGNSA. Germline trimming cut 1 base from V and 2 bases from J; bases unmatched to any gene: 4. The CDR3 is 15 residues long. The CDR3 DNA reads as TGTGCCAGCAGCTTAGAAAGGGGACAGAACTATGGCTACACCTTC. Amino acids: CASSLERGQNYGYTF.

This clonotype was detected ten times or more. This sequence joins TRBV6-2 or TRBV6-3 and TRBJ2-5; TRBD2 matches at 12 bases. The CDR3 covers 15 residues. CDR1 MNHEY and CDR2 SVGEGT come from the germline V gene. J was trimmed by 5 bases and V by 0 bases; bases with no gene match: 1. The CDR3 here is CASSYSTSGGETQYF. CDR3 DNA: TGTGCCAGCAGTTACTCGACTAGCGGGGGTGAGACCCAGTACTTC.

V usage is TRBV4-3 and J usage is TRBJ2-5, with 8 bases identical to TRBD2. Germline-derived CDR1 and CDR2 are LGHNA and YSLEER. The CDR3 loop spans 18 amino acids. V gave up 0 bases and J gave up 1 base; unmatched junction bases: 10. CDR3: CASSQDSVGGATQETQYF. The CDR3 DNA reads TGCGCCAGCAGCCAAGATTCGGTCGGGGGGGCCACCCAAGAGACCCAGTACTTC.

This clonotype was seen once. This rearrangement joins TRBV4-3 to TRBJ2-2, with unresolved D. This CDR3 region has 14 residues. The germline V gene has CDR1 LGHNA and CDR2 YSLEER. V lost 7 bases and J lost 2, with 11 bases in between. CDR3 coding DNA: TGCGCCAGCACCCCAAGTCCCAACACCGGGGAGCTGTTTTTT. Its protein product is CASTPSPNTGELFF.

This clonotype was seen only a few times. This chain links TRBV7-9 with TRBJ2-7; TRBD2 might be the D (6 bases). From germline, CDR1 is SEHNR and CDR2 FQNEAQ (reference sequence). Trimming pared 9 bases from V and 4 bases from J, leaving 13 bases between. The CDR3 spans 12 residues. Here the CDR3 reads CARGLVFYEQYV. The CDR3 DNA reads as TGTGCCAGGGGACTGGTCTTTTACGAGCAGTACGTC.